The following is a T cell receptor (beta chain) sequence with its context. Its antigen is still unknown. Base qualities are missing; no much larger clone stands one base away. A patient counted as having stable Graves' hyperthyroidism if no progression to ophthalmopathy occurred over 18 months of follow-up. Hyperthyroidism patients were newly diagnosed, with disease duration under 2 months, and aged 18 to 65 years. The study excluded patients with uncontrolled infections, other autoimmune diseases, pregnancy or lactation. Diagnoses were established on the basis of clinical symptoms, serum thyroxine and TRAb, thyroid ultrasound, and orbital computed tomography. PBMCs were separated from 10 ml of fresh peripheral blood using Ficoll-Paque density gradient centrifugation. Total RNA was extracted using Trizol reagent, and RNA quality was assessed on an Agilent 2100 Bioanalyzer. The TCR beta CDR3 regions were amplified from RNA transcripts. The first round of RT-PCR for the TCR CDR3 was performed with the HTBI primer set and the Qiagen OneStep RT-PCR kit. The libraries were constructed in a second round of multiplex PCR and then size-selected and purified. Libraries were sequenced paired-end with 100 bp reads on an Illumina HiSeq2000. As for the authors' bioinformatics: SOAPnuke was used to process the raw data, throwing out any read that contained adapters or uncalled bases, had a mean Phred below 15, or lacked an exact constant-primer or identifier match. High-quality paired reads were merged using COPE v1.2.5, and each unique nucleotide sequence was defined as a clonotype. MiTCR v1.1 was used to align clonotypes to the IMGT TRBV, TRBD and TRBJ reference segments. The analysis included only V-J combinations with a frequency above 0.0001, which together covered around 99% of the repertoires. A TCS score was defined as the ratio between F50 (clonal expansion) and ExV (chaos), using BLOSUM62-based TCRdist between CDR3 peptides within each V-J. Welch's t-statistics and random forest reduced approximately 520 V-J features to 13, which were used in a naive Bayes classifier (R e1071). TCRdb reran the public reads through fastp at Q25 and MiXCR, keeping productive beta chains. For every CDR3 protein sequence, its rows merge into one entry that carries the most common genes and DNA. These V and J calls are TCRdb output, not the study's own analysis. This sample holds some 700,000 distinct CDR3 sequences; roughly a sixth were observed only once. Of the sample, about 16% falls within the top ten clones.

The entry originates in a study of T cells in Graves' hyperthyroidism and ophthalmopathy (dated 2019 in TCRdb). Context from the whole study: Peripheral blood samples were taken at initial diagnosis, before any treatment was given. The study also compared thyroid tissue and blood T-cell repertoires from five or six Graves' hyperthyroidism patients. An independent validation cohort of under 20 hyperthyroidism patients and 17 patients who later progressed to ophthalmopathy tested prospective prediction of ophthalmopathy. After blood sampling, hyperthyroidism patients were treated with methimazole at a starting dose of 30 mg daily, and ophthalmopathy patients were treated with high-dose intravenous methylprednisolone. The paper describes TCR Vbeta CDR3 sequencing of 130 to 150 peripheral blood samples, made up of 43 ophthalmopathy patients, 70 to 75 hyperthyroidism patients and 17 progressor patients. To identify TCR V-J signatures that set the groups apart, the researchers used a discovery cohort of 100 patients, made up of fewer than 50 with Graves' ophthalmopathy and some 56 with stable Graves' hyperthyroidism. The 95 to 100 discovery patients were randomly split 7:3 into training and test sets. The paper as a whole reports these results and caveats: A 13 V-J signature model separated ophthalmopathy from stable hyperthyroidism, with nearly 90% sensitivity and 81.08% specificity in cross-validation and 80%/75% in testing. In validation, the model predicted progression to ophthalmopathy a median of roughly 6.2 months before onset, with about 71% sensitivity and 72.22% specificity. No statistical method was used to fix the sample size in advance, and group allocation was not hidden from the investigators. Most expanded thyroid clonotypes (frequency above 0.001) were also detected in blood, suggesting blood repertoires may reflect thyroid immune responses.

This clonotype originated in a man aged 45-60 years with Graves' hyperthyroidism. Sequenced: blood.

The DNA is as follows: TGCAGTGCTAGTGGGGGGGGGAGAGGCACTGAAGCTTTCTTT. It specifies CSASGGGRGTEAFF. The sequence is built from TRBV20-1 and TRBJ1-1; TRBD1 is possibly the D segment (5 matching bases). V and J lose 3 bases and 4 bases, and a span of 15 bases separates them. Based on the germline V gene (reference sequence), the CDR1 and CDR2 sequences are DFQATT and SNEGSKA. CDR3 length: 14 amino acids, cysteine to phenylalanine. The only DNA kept is the CDR3, 42 bases in frame from the first base.